This record covers a single T cell receptor (beta chain). Its antigen is as yet unknown. A read error may be the cause here, since a much bigger clone is one base away. The missing conserved phenylalanine or tryptophan at the end of this CDR3 makes a read error likely. These data belong to a study of T cells in Graves' hyperthyroidism and ophthalmopathy. Study-level points and caveats: Researchers report that a 13 V-J model separated ophthalmopathy from stable hyperthyroidism. For ophthalmopathy, model prediction preceded onset by a median roughly 6.3 months. Blood also showed most of the thyroid clonotypes that were expanded above 0.001.

Germline assignment: CDR1 MNHEY and CDR2 SMNVEV (reference sequence). This CDR3 has 12 residues. V lost 6 bases and J lost 2, with 5 bases in between. RNA transcripts provided the source from which TCR beta CDR3 regions were amplified. An initial round of RT-PCR targeting the TCR CDR3 relied on the HTBI primer set. TCRdb itself ran the multiplex PCR reads through MiXCR, one entry per CDR3 protein. The sample contains 550,000 to 600,000 distinct CDR3 sequences, roughly 50% of which appear only once. The clonotype originates from an adult woman with Graves' disease, either hyperthyroidism or ophthalmopathy (not recorded which). V usage is TRBV27 and J usage is TRBJ1-5; D is undetermined. Sequencing was done on a sample of peripheral blood or thyroid tissue (not recorded which). The CDR3 region is CASRRGNQPQHL. The CDR3 nucleotides are TGTGCCAGCAGAAGAGGCAATCAGCCCCAGCATCTT.